Presented here are 24 T cell receptor beta chains from one specimen sequenced in a study of T cell repertoires in cytomegalovirus infection. TCRdb redid the calling of the reads with MiXCR, one entry per CDR3 protein. This sample has more than 500,000 distinct CDR3 sequences; 15% to 20% occur once, and the top ten carry more than 20%. The specimen sequenced was CD8+ T cells from PBMCs. These receptors were collected from a human donor in good health (CMV status not recorded). Some clones in this sample may be carry-over from other donors' samples.

This clonotype has just a few counts. The chain carries TRBV13 and TRBJ2-7; 7 bases fit TRBD1. This CDR3 comprises 14 residues. CDR1 is PRHDT, CDR2 FYEKMQ, per germline (reference sequence). Losses at the gene ends were 5 bases for V and 4 bases for J; bases not matched to a gene: 8. DNA for the CDR3: TGTGCCAGCAGCCCTACGGACAGGCTATACGAGCAGTACTTC. Translated, it gives CASSPTDRLYEQYF. Complete variable domain (other parts from reference TRBV13 and TRBJ2-7): AAGVIQSPRHLIKEKRETATLKCYPIPRHDTVYWYQQGPGQDPQFLISFYEKMQSDKGSIPDRFSAQQFSDYHSELNMSSLELGDSALYFCASSPTDRLYEQYFGPGTRLTVT.

This clonotype showed up just once. CDR3 bases: TGTGCCAGCCCTGGTCCAGCGGGGGGCCCCAGCACAGATACGCAGTATTTT. Its protein is CASPGPAGGPSTDTQYF. The chain carries TRBV2 and TRBJ2-3; 9 bases agree with TRBD2. Germline V gene data show CDR1 as SNHLY and CDR2 as FYNNEI. The CDR3 has 17 residues. Trimming cost V 8 bases and J 0 bases; bases outside gene matches: 12.

This clonotype was seen repeatedly, ten times or more. Germline is not matched at one junction end, which may reflect a read error. The chain combines TRBV7-6 with TRBJ1-6, with 10 bases that match TRBD1. The V gene's germline CDR1 is SGHVS and CDR2 FNYEAQ. This CDR3 spans 16 amino acids. The CDR3 loop is CASSLARTGGNSPLHF. The CDR3 region has the DNA TGTGCCAGCAGCCTAGCCCGGACAGGGGGTAATTCACCCCTCCACTTT.

This clonotype occurred many times. The J gene is TRBJ2-1, the V gene TRBV7-6, with D maybe TRBD2 (5 bases). The V and J ends lost 0 bases and 4 bases respectively, with 10 bases between them. CDR1 SGHVS and CDR2 FNYEAQ come from the germline V gene. The CDR3 is 15 amino acids. CDR3 region: CASSLADSQYNEQFF. The CDR3 bases are TGTGCCAGCAGCTTAGCGGACTCCCAATACAATGAGCAGTTCTTC.

The rearrangement joins TRBV19 to TRBJ1-3, with D unresolved. This CDR3 spans 16 amino acids. Germline loops: CDR1 LNHDA, CDR2 SQIVND (reference sequence). V was clipped by 7 bases and J by 2 bases, with 18 bases between them. The CDR3 DNA reads as TGTGCCAGTACGCCCGGCCGGGAAGGGACTGGAAACACCATATATTTT. It yields the protein CASTPGREGTGNTIYF.

In its sample, this clonotype was seen many times. The junction departs from the called germline gene at one end, perhaps through a read error. The chain links TRBV7-7 to TRBJ2-5, with D perhaps being TRBD1 or TRBD2 (6 bases each). The CDR3 extends over 15 amino acids. In germline, CDR1 is SSHAT, CDR2 FNYEAQ (reference sequence). The CDR3 sequence is CASSSNYREEETQYF. The CDR3 coding sequence is TGTGCTAGCAGCTCCAATTACAGGGAGGAAGAGACCCAGTACTTC.

V and J are TRBV5-1 and TRBJ2-1, with a weak D call TRBD2 (6 bases). The germline V gene encodes CDR1 SGHRS and CDR2 YFSETQ. With 1 base removed from V and 9 bases from J, the gap between germline ends came to 8 bases. The CDR3 runs 12 residues. The CDR3 nucleotides are TGCGCCAGCAGCTTGCAGGAGGGTGAGCAGTTCTTC. Translating it yields CASSLQEGEQFF.

This clonotype was recorded at least ten times. The CDR3 DNA reads TGTGCCAGCAGCTTAAAGGGAAGGGTTGGGGATGAGCAGTTCTTC. Its translation: CASSLKGRVGDEQFF. The V gene is TRBV7-3, the J gene TRBJ2-1; D ambiguous. Per germline, CDR1 SGHTA and CDR2 FQGTGA. Trimming removed 1 base at V and 8 bases at J, with 15 bases between. This CDR3 is built from 15 residues.

This clonotype occurred many times. For the CDR3, the DNA is TGTGCCAGCAGCTCTGGAGCCCGGGTTAACACCATATATTTT. Protein sequence: CASSSGARVNTIYF. The chain has TRBV28 and TRBJ1-3; D is unresolved. In germline, CDR1 is MDHEN, CDR2 SYDVKM. With 6 bases removed from V and 7 bases from J, the gap between germline ends came to 16 bases. The CDR3 has 14 amino acids.

This sequence joins TRBV6-1 and TRBJ2-7, with 7 nucleotides matching TRBD2. The length of the CDR3 is 22 residues. With 0 bases clipped from V and 3 bases from J, the junction kept 26 bases outside the gene matches. CDR1 and CDR2 from the germline V gene are MNHNS and SASEGT. The chain's CDR3 is CASSEARYARGIQTLSVYEQYF. In nucleotides, the CDR3 is TGTGCCAGCAGTGAAGCCCGGTATGCGCGGGGGATACAAACCCTTAGTGTCTACGAGCAGTACTTC.

This clonotype has a handful of counts. The chain recombines TRBV2 with TRBJ2-4; 11 bases agree with TRBD2. This CDR3 comprises 15 residues. Germline CDR1 SNHLY, CDR2 FYNNEI. Trimming cost V 10 bases and J 0 bases; bases outside gene matches: 5. CDR3 bases: TGTGCCACCCAACTAGCGGGAGTAGCCAAAAACATTCAGTACTTC. Translated, it gives CATQLAGVAKNIQYF. The variable domain in full, completed from reference TRBV2 and TRBJ2-4, reads EPEVTQTPSHQVTQMGQEVILRCVPISNHLYFYWYRQILGQKVEFLVSFYNNEISEKSEIFDDQFSVERPDGSNFTLKIRSTKLEDSAMYFCATQLAGVAKNIQYFGAGTRLSVL.

This clonotype showed up just a few times. This chain links TRBV7-3 with TRBJ2-1, with TRBD2 matching over 7 bases. J lost 8 bases, V lost 0 bases, and 13 bases had no gene match. The germline V gene encodes CDR1 SGHTA and CDR2 FQGTGA. CDR3 length equals 17 residues. CDR3: CASSLTGGDPKRDEQFF. CDR3 nucleotide sequence: TGTGCCAGCAGCTTAACGGGGGGGGACCCAAAGCGGGATGAGCAGTTCTTC.

The chain combines TRBV7-9 with TRBJ2-7; a possible D gene is TRBD2 (5 bases). Germline CDR1 reads SEHNR; CDR2 reads FQNEAQ (reference sequence). This CDR3 has 15 residues. The germline V and J ends were trimmed by 4 bases and 2 bases, with 15 bases remaining between them. In nucleotides, the CDR3 is TGTGCCAGCAGCTCCCGGACTTATAGCCCCTACGAGCAGTACTTC. This translates into CASSSRTYSPYEQYF.

This clonotype showed up just a few times. The V and J genes are TRBV12-3 or TRBV12-4 and TRBJ2-3; tentative D call: TRBD1 (6 bases). The CDR3 has 19 residues. The V end lost 8 bases, the J end lost 0 bases, and 27 bases lay between the germline ends. The CDR3: CASVPPGQLVGDSTDTQYF. The CDR3 region has the DNA TGTGCCAGCGTCCCACCGGGACAATTAGTGGGAGATAGCACAGATACGCAGTATTTT.

The genes are TRBV6-5 and TRBJ1-5; D call uncertain. CDR3 size: 16 residues. In germline, CDR1 is MNHEY, CDR2 SVGAGI. Trimming took off 3 bases at V and 0 bases at J, with 12 bases between the two ends. The CDR3 loop is CASSYSTPISNQPQHF. CDR3 nucleotides: TGTGCCAGCAGTTATTCGACACCGATTAGCAATCAGCCCCAGCATTTT.

This clonotype has ten or more counts. The chain uses TRBV6-5 and TRBJ1-5; D is possibly TRBD1 (6 bases). V lost 6 bases and J 1 base, leaving 16 bases between the germline ends. Germline V gene lookup returns CDR1 MNHEY and CDR2 SVGAGI. The CDR3 is 16 residues long. The DNA of the CDR3 is TGTGCCAGCAGGGAGAGTCAGGGGAGAAGCAATCAGCCCCAGCATTTT. Its protein is CASRESQGRSNQPQHF.

Points on this clonotype: Since no conserved phenylalanine or tryptophan closes the CDR3, a read error is the likely cause. This chain connects TRBV7-6 to TRBJ2-1; D remains unclear. This CDR3 region has 13 residues. Germline V CDR1 and CDR2: SGHVS, FNYEAQ. Trimming pared 1 base from V and 4 bases from J, leaving 5 bases between. CDR3 sequence reads: CASSLVGYNEQFL. DNA for the CDR3: TGTGCCAGCAGCTTAGTAGGGTACAATGAGCAGTTCTTA.

This chain uses TRBV7-9 with TRBJ2-1, with a weak D call TRBD1 (6 bases). The CDR3 is 15 residues long. Trimming removed 4 bases at V and 7 bases at J, with 17 bases between. Per the germline V gene, CDR1 is SEHNR and CDR2 is FQNEAQ (reference sequence). DNA for the CDR3: TGTGCCAGCAGCTCGGTAGGGGGTGGTTCGAATGAGCAGTTCTTC. Residues: CASSSVGGGSNEQFF. Together with reference TRBV7-9 and TRBJ2-1, the CDR3 gives the full variable domain: DTGVSQNPRHKITKRGQNVTFRCDPISEHNRLYWYRQTLGQGPEFLTYFQNEAQLEKSRLLSDRFSAERPKGSFSTLEIQRTEQGDSAMYLCASSSVGGGSNEQFFGPGTRLTVL.

This clonotype came up many times. The chain is built from TRBV10-3 and TRBJ2-7, with D maybe TRBD2 (6 bases). The V gene lost 2 bases and the J gene lost 7 bases, with 9 bases spanning the gap. The CDR3 runs to 12 residues. The V gene's germline CDR1 is ENHRY and CDR2 SYGVKD. The CDR3: CAISEAAGEQYF. As DNA, the CDR3 is TGTGCCATCAGTGAGGCGGCGGGGGAGCAGTACTTC.

This chain connects TRBV5-1 to TRBJ1-2; D unresolved. Trimming removed 0 bases from V and 3 bases from J, with 12 bases in between. The CDR3 is made up of 15 amino acids. Per the germline V gene, CDR1 is SGHRS and CDR2 is YFSETQ. The CDR3: CASSLEGRDYYGYTF. CDR3 sequence (DNA): TGCGCCAGCAGCTTGGAGGGCCGTGACTACTATGGCTACACCTTC. Full variable domain (outside the CDR3, taken from reference TRBV5-1 and TRBJ1-2): KAGVTQTPRYLIKTRGQQVTLSCSPISGHRSVSWYQQTPGQGLQFLFEYFSETQRNKGNFPGRFSGRQFSNSRSEMNVSTLELGDSALYLCASSLEGRDYYGYTFGSGTRLTVV.

This rearrangement joins TRBV24-1 to TRBJ2-1; tentative D call: TRBD2 (5 bases). The CDR3 extends over 15 amino acids. Trimming stripped 8 bases from V and 0 bases from J, with 13 bases between. Germline CDR1 is KGHDR and CDR2 is SFDVKD. Here the CDR3 reads CATTTPGSSYNEQFF. CDR3 coding DNA: TGTGCCACCACCACCCCGGGGAGCTCCTACAATGAGCAGTTCTTC.

This rearrangement joins TRBV27 to TRBJ1-1; no firm D call. This CDR3 is 13 amino acids long. Germline CDR1 is MNHEY and CDR2 is SMNVEV (reference sequence). V was trimmed by 5 bases and J by 5 bases, leaving 12 bases between them. This CDR3 reads CASSVRGRTEAFF. DNA of the CDR3: TGTGCCAGCAGTGTTCGAGGTCGGACTGAAGCTTTCTTT.

This clonotype was counted at least ten times. This CDR3 is CASSLGRGADSYNEQFF. The CDR3 DNA is TGTGCCAGCAGCTTAGGTCGTGGCGCGGACTCCTACAATGAGCAGTTCTTC. The chain combines TRBV7-9 with TRBJ2-1; unclear D gene. The CDR3 contains 17 residues. V was cut by 1 base and J by 0 bases, with 13 bases left in between. The germline CDR1 and CDR2 sequences are SEHNR and FQNEAQ (reference sequence).

This clonotype appeared a few times. The V call is TRBV4-1, the J call TRBJ1-5, with D possibly being TRBD1 (5 bases). The length of the CDR3 is 16 residues. Germline CDR1 MGHRA, CDR2 YSYEKL. Trimming took 0 bases from V and 1 from J, leaving 10 bases between them. The CDR3, as DNA: TGCGCCAGCAGCCAAGATGGGGGTAGAAGCAATCAGCCCCAGCATTTT. It translates to CASSQDGGRSNQPQHF.